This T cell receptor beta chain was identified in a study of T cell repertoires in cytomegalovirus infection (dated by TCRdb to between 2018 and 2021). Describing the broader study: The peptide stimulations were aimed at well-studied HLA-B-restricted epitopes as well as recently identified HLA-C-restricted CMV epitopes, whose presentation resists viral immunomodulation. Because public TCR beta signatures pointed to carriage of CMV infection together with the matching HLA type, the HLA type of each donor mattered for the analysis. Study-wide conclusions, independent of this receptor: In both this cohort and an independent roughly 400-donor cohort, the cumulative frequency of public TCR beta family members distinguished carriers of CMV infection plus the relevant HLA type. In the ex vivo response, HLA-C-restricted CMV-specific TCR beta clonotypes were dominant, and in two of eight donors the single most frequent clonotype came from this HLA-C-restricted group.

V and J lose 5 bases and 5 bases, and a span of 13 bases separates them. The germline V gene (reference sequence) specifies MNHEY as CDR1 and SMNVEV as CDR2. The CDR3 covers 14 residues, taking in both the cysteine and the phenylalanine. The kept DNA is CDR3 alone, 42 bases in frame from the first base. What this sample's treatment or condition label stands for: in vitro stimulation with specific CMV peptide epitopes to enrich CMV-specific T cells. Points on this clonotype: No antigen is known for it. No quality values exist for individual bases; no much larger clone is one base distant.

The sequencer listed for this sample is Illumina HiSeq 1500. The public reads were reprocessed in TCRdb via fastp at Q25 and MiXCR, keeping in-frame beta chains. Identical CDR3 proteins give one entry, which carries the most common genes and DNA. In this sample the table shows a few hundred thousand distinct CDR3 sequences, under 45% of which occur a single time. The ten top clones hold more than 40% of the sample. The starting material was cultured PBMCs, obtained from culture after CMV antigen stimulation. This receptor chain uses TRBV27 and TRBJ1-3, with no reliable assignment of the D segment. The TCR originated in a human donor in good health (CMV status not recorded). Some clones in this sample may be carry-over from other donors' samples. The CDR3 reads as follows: CASSPAETRNTIYF. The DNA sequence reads TGTGCCAGCAGTCCTGCCGAGACAAGAAACACCATATATTTT.